Each of the 17 T cell receptor beta chains below was sequenced from the same sample in a study of blood T cell repertoires in COVID-19. Generated by immunoSEQ multiplex PCR, the TCRdb table keeps only in-frame clones and is missing some. This sample has around 300,000 clones; roughly 89% occur once, and the top ten carry 1.9%. Source material: PBMCs or T cells enriched from blood (not recorded which). Receptors were obtained from a woman aged 55-75 years who had recovered from COVID-19.

V and J are TRBV7-2 and TRBJ2-7; 11 positions match TRBD2. The germline CDR1 and CDR2 sequences are SGHTA and FQGNSA. This CDR3 is built from 15 residues. The V gene end was trimmed by 6 bases and the J gene end by 3 bases; junction bases not matched to a gene: 7. In nucleotides, the CDR3 is TGTGCCAGCAGACCAACTAGCGGGGGATTCTACGAGCAGTACTTC. Translation: CASRPTSGGFYEQYF.

J is TRBJ1-6 and V is TRBV7-9; D may be TRBD1 (6 bases). The germline V gene has CDR1 SEHNR and CDR2 FQNEAQ (reference sequence). The V end lost 5 bases, the J end lost 0 bases, and 11 bases lay between the germline ends. The CDR3 is made up of 16 amino acids. The CDR3 sequence: CASSVQGGSYNSPLHF. The CDR3 DNA follows: TGTGCCAGCAGCGTACAAGGGGGCTCCTATAATTCACCCCTCCACTTT.

The chain couples TRBV6-5 to TRBJ1-1; 8 bases map to TRBD1. The germline V gene has CDR1 MNHEY and CDR2 SVGAGI. This CDR3 is 13 amino acids long. The V segment lost 7 bases and the J segment 11 bases; nucleotides outside the gene matches: 12. The CDR3 is CASTTGTGRRAFF. The CDR3 nucleotides are TGTGCCAGCACTACCGGGACAGGCCGGCGGGCTTTCTTT.

The gene calls are TRBV10-3 and TRBJ2-1; 9 bases agree with TRBD2. This CDR3 contains 13 residues. Trimming at V came to 11 bases and at J to 8 bases, leaving 10 bases not matched to a gene. Germline CDR1 reads ENHRY; CDR2 reads SYGVKD. CDR3 DNA sequence: TGTGCCGCCGTAGCGGGAGATAAGGATGAGCAGTTCTTC. It is translated as CAAVAGDKDEQFF.

The rearrangement links TRBV24-1 to TRBJ1-3, with no clear D. Trimming pared 3 bases from V and 0 bases from J, leaving 8 bases between. This CDR3 has 15 amino acids. CDR1 KGHDR and CDR2 SFDVKD come from the germline V gene. This CDR3 reads CATSDGGLSGNTIYF. In nucleotides, the CDR3 is TGTGCCACCAGTGATGGTGGCCTCTCTGGAAACACCATATATTTT.

The chain couples TRBV5-8 to TRBJ2-7; 7 nucleotides agree with TRBD1. The CDR3 is 13 amino acids. V gave up 5 bases and J gave up 6 bases; unmatched junction bases: 8. Looked up from germline, CDR1 is SGHTS and CDR2 is YDEGEE. The chain's CDR3 is CASSMGSGGEQYF. DNA of the CDR3: TGTGCCAGCAGTATGGGGTCAGGGGGCGAGCAGTACTTC.

The gene calls are TRBV7-9 and TRBJ2-1, with 9 bases identical to TRBD2. The CDR3 has 17 amino acids. Germline loops: CDR1 SEHNR, CDR2 FQNEAQ (reference sequence). V dropped 5 bases and J dropped 12; count of bases not matched to a gene: 20. The DNA of the CDR3 is TGTGCCAGCAGCCCGATAGGGTTAGCGGGAGCAGTTGGGGGGCAGTTCTTC. It yields the protein CASSPIGLAGAVGGQFF.

This clone has only one observation. The CDR3 DNA reads as TGCGCCAGCAGCTTGGCGGGTGGAGGCTACACCTTC. Protein: CASSLAGGGYTF. This chain uses TRBV5-1 with TRBJ1-2; D uncertain. Trimming removed 0 bases from V and 8 bases from J, with 8 bases in between. CDR1 is SGHRS, CDR2 YFSETQ, per germline. The CDR3 consists of 12 residues.

V usage is TRBV7-8 and J usage is TRBJ1-2; D ambiguous. The germline V and J ends were trimmed by 5 bases and 6 bases, with 13 bases remaining between them. This CDR3 region has 13 residues. Per the germline V gene, CDR1 is SGHVS and CDR2 is FQNEAQ. The CDR3, as DNA: TGTGCCAGCAGCCCCGGGTGGTTACATGGCTACACCTTC. It translates to CASSPGWLHGYTF.

The chain recombines TRBV19 with TRBJ1-2; the match to TRBD1 covers 9 bases. This CDR3 comprises 15 residues. The ends lost 3 bases at V and 4 bases at J; junction bases unmatched: 6. Per germline, CDR1 LNHDA and CDR2 SQIVND (reference sequence). The CDR3 spells CASSITGGDSYGYTF. CDR3 DNA sequence: TGTGCCAGTAGTATCACAGGGGGCGATAGCTATGGCTACACCTTC.

A single count supports this clone. The gene calls are TRBV27 and TRBJ2-7; D is possibly TRBD2 (5 bases). Germline CDR1 reads MNHEY; CDR2 reads SMNVEV (reference sequence). The CDR3 runs to 15 residues. The germline V and J ends were trimmed by 6 bases and 6 bases, with 21 bases remaining between them. The CDR3 sequence: CASSLLRAIPSEQYF. The CDR3 region has the DNA TGTGCCAGCAGCCTTCTGAGGGCTATCCCCTCCGAGCAGTACTTC.

In the case of this clone: The junction departs from germline at one end; a sequencing error may be responsible. The chain recombines TRBV7-7 with TRBJ2-3; no clear D gene. The germline V gene encodes CDR1 SSHAT and CDR2 FNYEAQ (reference sequence). CDR3 length equals 15 residues. In nucleotides, the CDR3 is TGTGCTAGCAGCTTAGCCCCCTCCAGCACAGATACGCAGTATTTT. Translation gives CASSLAPSSTDTQYF.

The V call is TRBV7-9, the J call TRBJ2-2, with D maybe TRBD1 (6 bases). The CDR3 runs to 17 residues. V lost 1 base to trimming and J lost 1 base, with 13 bases between them. CDR1 is SEHNR, CDR2 FQNEAQ, per germline (reference sequence). Here the CDR3 DNA reads TGTGCCAGCAGCTTAGTGGGGGCAGGGATGAACACCGGGGAGCTGTTTTTT. The encoded protein is CASSLVGAGMNTGELFF.

The chain couples TRBV29-1 to TRBJ1-1; weak D call: TRBD1 (5 bases). V lost 7 bases and J lost 0, with 12 bases in between. The CDR3 has 13 residues. CDR1 and CDR2 from the germline V gene are SQVTM and ANQGSEA. This chain's CDR3 is CSGGKGMNTEAFF. The CDR3 bases are TGCAGCGGGGGTAAGGGGATGAACACTGAAGCTTTCTTT.

The V gene is TRBV11-3, the J gene TRBJ2-7, with 8 bases identical to TRBD1. CDR3 size: 15 residues. The trim removed 7 bases at V and 0 bases at J, leaving 8 bases unmatched. The germline gives CDR1 SGHNT, CDR2 YENEEA. The CDR3 DNA reads as TGTGCCAGCACCCCGGGACAGGAGAGCTCCTACGAGCAGTACTTC. Translated: CASTPGQESSYEQYF.

The V call is TRBV9, the J call TRBJ2-3; D is ambiguous. Trimming took off 0 bases at V and 8 bases at J, with 10 bases between the two ends. The germline V gene has CDR1 SGDLS and CDR2 YYNGEE. This CDR3 has 13 amino acids. CDR3 nucleotides: TGTGCCAGCAGCGTAGGTAGTCCAACTACGCAGTATTTT. This encodes CASSVGSPTTQYF.

This clone was detected once. This chain uses TRBV18 with TRBJ1-5; TRBD1 matches 7 bases. V lost 0 bases and J lost 4; bases outside the gene matches: 9. Per the germline V gene, CDR1 is KGHSH and CDR2 is LQKENI. CDR3 length equals 17 residues. The DNA for the CDR3 is TGTGCCAGCTCACCACCGGTGTCCAGGGGGGCAAATCAGCCCCAGCATTTT. This translates into CASSPPVSRGANQPQHF. The full variable domain, with the rest looked up from reference TRBV18 and TRBJ1-5, is NAGVMQNPRHLVRRRGQEARLRCSPMKGHSHVYWYRQLPEEGLKFMVYLQKENIIDESGMPKERFSAEFPKEGPSILRIQQVVRGDSAAYFCASSPPVSRGANQPQHFGDGTRLSIL.